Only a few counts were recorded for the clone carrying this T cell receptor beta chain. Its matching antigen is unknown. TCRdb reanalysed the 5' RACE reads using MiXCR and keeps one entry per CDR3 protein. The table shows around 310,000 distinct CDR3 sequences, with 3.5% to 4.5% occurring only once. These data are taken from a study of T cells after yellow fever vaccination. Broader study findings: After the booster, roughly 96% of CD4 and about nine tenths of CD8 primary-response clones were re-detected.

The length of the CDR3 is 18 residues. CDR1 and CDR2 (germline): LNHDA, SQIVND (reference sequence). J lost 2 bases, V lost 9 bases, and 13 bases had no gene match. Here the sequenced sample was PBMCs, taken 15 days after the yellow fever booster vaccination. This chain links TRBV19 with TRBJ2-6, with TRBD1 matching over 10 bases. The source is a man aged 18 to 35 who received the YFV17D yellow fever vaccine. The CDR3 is CASYTRDRGTAGANVLTF. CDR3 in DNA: TGTGCCAGCTACACCCGGGACAGGGGCACTGCTGGGGCCAACGTCCTGACTTTC.